This TCR beta chain was captured in a study of shared clonotypes between healthy human individuals. At the level of the study: The study drew on a couple of women and a few men aged 18 to 49 as donors. Notes on the study in general: Sequencing depth was expected to influence donor clonotype sharing. Though the depth was large, rarefaction showed that sorted-subset sequencing was incomplete.

Into CD45RA+ naive and CD45RA-negative memory subsets, the CD4+ cells were split. Germline V lookup: CDR1 SGDLS, CDR2 YYNGEE. The CDR3 totals 17 residues. With V trimmed by 4 bases and J by 5 bases, 14 bases remained unmatched. The table came from immunoSEQ multiplex PCR; TCRdb's copy has only in-frame clones and leaves some out. The sample shows 2 million to 3 million clones, approximately 94% of them seen only once. This clone was detected once. Antigen: not known. This sequence originates from a man aged 18 to 29 in good health. Some clones in this sample may be carry-over from other donors' samples. The sample consisted of naive CD4+ T cells from PBMCs. Subset specified: CD45RA+ positively selected. The chain combines TRBV9 with TRBJ2-2, with 7 nucleotides matching TRBD1. For the CDR3, the DNA is TGTGCCAGCAGCACCCCCGACAGGGCGGTAGGGACCGGGGAGCTGTTTTTT. Protein: CASSTPDRAVGTGELFF. The full variable domain, in which reference TRBV9 and TRBJ2-2 provide the parts outside the CDR3, is DSGVTQTPKHLITATGQRVTLRCSPRSGDLSVYWYQQSLDQGLQFLIQYYNGEERAKGNILERFSAQQFPDLHSELNLSSLELGDSALYFCASSTPDRAVGTGELFFGEGSRLTVL.